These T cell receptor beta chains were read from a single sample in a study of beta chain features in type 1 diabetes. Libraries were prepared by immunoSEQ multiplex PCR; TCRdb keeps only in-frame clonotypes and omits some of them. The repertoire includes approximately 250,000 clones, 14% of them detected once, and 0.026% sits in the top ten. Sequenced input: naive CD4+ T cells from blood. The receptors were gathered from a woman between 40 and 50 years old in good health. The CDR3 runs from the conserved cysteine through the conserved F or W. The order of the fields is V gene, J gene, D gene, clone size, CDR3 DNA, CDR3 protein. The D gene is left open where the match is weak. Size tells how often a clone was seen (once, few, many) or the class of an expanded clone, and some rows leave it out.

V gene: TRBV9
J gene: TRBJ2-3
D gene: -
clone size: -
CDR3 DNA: TGTGCCAGCAGCGTAGGTCATCCAGGGACAGATACGCAGTATTTT
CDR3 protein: CASSVGHPGTDTQYF

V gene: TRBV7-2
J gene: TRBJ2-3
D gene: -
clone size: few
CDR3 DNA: TGTGCCAGCAGCTCGTGGAGCTCTAGCACAGATACGCAGTATTTT
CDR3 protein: CASSSWSSSTDTQYF

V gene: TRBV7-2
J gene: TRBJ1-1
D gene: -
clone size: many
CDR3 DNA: TGTGCCAGCACATCGGGAATTTCGGGGGCTGAAGCTTTCTTT
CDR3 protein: CASTSGISGAEAFF

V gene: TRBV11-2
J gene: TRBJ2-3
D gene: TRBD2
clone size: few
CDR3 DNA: TGTGCCAGCAGCTGGTCCTGGGGGGGTCGAGGCACAGATACGCAGTATTTT
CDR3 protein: CASSWSWGGRGTDTQYF

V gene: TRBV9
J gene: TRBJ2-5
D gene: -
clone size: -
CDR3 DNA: TGTGCCAGCAGCGTATCACAGCAAGAGACCCAGTACTTC
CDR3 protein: CASSVSQQETQYF

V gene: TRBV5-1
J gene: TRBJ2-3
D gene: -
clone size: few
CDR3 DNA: TGCGCCAGCAGCTCGCGGGTCTCCACAGATACGCAGTATTTT
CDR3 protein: CASSSRVSTDTQYF

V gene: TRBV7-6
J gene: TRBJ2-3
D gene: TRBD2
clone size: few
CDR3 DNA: TGTGCCAGCAGCCCCCTCGGGGGGGGCACAGATACGCAGTATTTT
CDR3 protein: CASSPLGGGTDTQYF

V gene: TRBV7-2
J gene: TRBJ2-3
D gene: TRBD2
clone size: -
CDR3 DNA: TGTGCCAGCAGCTTAGTGGGCGGGGGTGGAGATACGCAGTATTTT
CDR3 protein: CASSLVGGGGDTQYF

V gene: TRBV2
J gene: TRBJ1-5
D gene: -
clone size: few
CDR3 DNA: TGTGCCAGCAGGGGCGACAGTAGTCAGCCCCAGCATTTT
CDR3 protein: CASRGDSSQPQHF

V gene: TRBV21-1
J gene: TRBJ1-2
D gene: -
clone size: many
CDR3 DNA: TGTGCCAGCAGCAAAGGGAGGGACAGGGCCCATGGCTACACCTTC
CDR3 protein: CASSKGRDRAHGYTF

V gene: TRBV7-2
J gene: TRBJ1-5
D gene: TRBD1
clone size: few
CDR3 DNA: TGTGCCAGCAGCTTTTCTCGTACAGGGGCTGCGGGGTTAGATCAGCCCCAGCATTTT
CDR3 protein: CASSFSRTGAAGLDQPQHF

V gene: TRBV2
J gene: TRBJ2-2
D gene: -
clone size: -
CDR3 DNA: TGTGCCAGCAGTGAACAGGTCGCCCCCGGGGAGCTGTTTTTT
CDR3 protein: CASSEQVAPGELFF

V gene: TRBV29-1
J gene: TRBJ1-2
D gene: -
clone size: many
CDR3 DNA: TGCAGCACAGACGGCCAGACGGGCTACACCTTC
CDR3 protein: CSTDGQTGYTF

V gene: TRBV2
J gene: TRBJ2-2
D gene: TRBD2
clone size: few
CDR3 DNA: TGTGCCAGCAGTATCGCCGGGACTAGCGGTGCGAACACCGGGGAGCTGTTTTTT
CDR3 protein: CASSIAGTSGANTGELFF

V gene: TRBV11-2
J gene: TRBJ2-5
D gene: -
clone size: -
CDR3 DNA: TGTGCCAGCAGCTTGATTCCTGAGGCAGAGACCCAGTACTTC
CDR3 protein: CASSLIPEAETQYF